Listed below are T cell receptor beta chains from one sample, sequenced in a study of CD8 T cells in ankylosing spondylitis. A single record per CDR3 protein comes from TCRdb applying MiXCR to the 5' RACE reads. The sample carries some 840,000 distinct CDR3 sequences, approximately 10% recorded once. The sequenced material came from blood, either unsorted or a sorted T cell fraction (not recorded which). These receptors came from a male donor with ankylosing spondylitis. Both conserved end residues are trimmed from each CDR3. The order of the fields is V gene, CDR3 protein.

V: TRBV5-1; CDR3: ASSPWTPGTEAF
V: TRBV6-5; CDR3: ASSLGAGYSPLH
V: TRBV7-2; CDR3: ASSLTSGVAYEQY
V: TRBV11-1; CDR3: ASNSLRTGGKTFPDTQY
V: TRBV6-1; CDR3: ASSEASGTANEKLF
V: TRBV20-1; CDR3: SATGLGVGEAF
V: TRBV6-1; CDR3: ASSERDGTDTQY
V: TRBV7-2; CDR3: ASSFRGGAGRDTQY
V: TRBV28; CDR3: ASSLMGTEAF
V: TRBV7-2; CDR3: ASSREAAQPQH
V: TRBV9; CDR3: ASSSSRGRETQY
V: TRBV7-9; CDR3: ASSLASDTEAF
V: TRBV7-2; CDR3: ASSPYGDSPFYGYT
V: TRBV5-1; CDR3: ASSHADRAGHEQY
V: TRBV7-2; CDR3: ASSPDREINYGYT
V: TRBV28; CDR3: ASRGIVGTEAF
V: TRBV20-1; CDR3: SALGQTNQPQH
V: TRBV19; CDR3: ASSILGLADTQY
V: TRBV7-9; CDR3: ASSRATGVGTDTQY
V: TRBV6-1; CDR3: ASSLDREYEQY
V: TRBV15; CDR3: ATSRDGTITGTAYNEQF
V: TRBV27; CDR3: ASSFSGQGLSPLH
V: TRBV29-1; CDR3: SETGTALNEQF
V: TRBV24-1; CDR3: ATSDQARGLTGELF
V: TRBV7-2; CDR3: ASSYAGVSYNEQF
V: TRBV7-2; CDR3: ASSLDRGSPNEQF
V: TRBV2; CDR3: ASNRQIDQPQH
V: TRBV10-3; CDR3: AITPGADIYEQY
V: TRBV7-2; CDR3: ASSQHEGTYGYT
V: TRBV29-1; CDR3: SARDRISSYEQY
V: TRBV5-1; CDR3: ASSAGPGGELF
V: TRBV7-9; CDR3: ASPQARPSTGELF
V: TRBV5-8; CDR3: ASSLEDGQSNQPQH
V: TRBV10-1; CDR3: ASRRGEGTGELF
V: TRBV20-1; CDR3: SASEPGPTEAF
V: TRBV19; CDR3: AAKPGHNNNEQF
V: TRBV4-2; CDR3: ASSQKLAGMSGELF
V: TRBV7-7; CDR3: ASSLMIQDTQY
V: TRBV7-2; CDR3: ASTLQKTSRTGELF
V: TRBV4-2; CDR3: ASSQTLDTGRPNTEAF
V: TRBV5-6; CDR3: ASSPMTGAWEETQY
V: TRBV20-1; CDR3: SLSGSSYNEQF
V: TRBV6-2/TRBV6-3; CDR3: ASSLFGRHDGYT
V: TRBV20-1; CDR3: SASQPNQPQH
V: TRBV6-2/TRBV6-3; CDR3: ASSSLGRVEQY
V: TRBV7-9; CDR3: ASSAQGTGGDTQY